The 30 T cell receptor beta chains presented below share a single source sample, sequenced in a study of metastatic and nonmetastatic thyroid tumors. Using MiXCR, TCRdb reanalyzed the PCR reads. The data hold approximately 24,000 clones, with around a fifth observed a single time. Every patient was untreated before thyroid surgery. The sample comprised blood. These TCRs come from a male donor with papillary thyroid cancer or a benign thyroid nodule (not recorded which). Some clones in this sample may be carry-over from other donors' samples.

This clone has ten or more counts. The rearrangement links TRBV13 to TRBJ2-7; 11 nucleotides line up with TRBD1. Trimming at V came to 5 bases and at J to 5 bases, leaving 8 bases not matched to a gene. The germline V gene encodes CDR1 PRHDT and CDR2 FYEKMQ (reference sequence). The CDR3 spans 15 residues. CDR3 sequence reads: CASSVGQGVLNEQYF. CDR3 bases: TGTGCCAGCAGCGTGGGACAGGGGGTACTCAACGAGCAGTACTTC.

As for this clone: The conserved phenylalanine or tryptophan is not found at the CDR3 terminus, so this likely reflects a read error. The DNA is omitted, as the CDR3 cannot be located on it reliably, and the CDR3 follows TCRdb's listing. The chain combines TRBV10-2 with TRBJ1-1. Germline V gene data show CDR1 as WSHSY and CDR2 as SAAADI. The CDR3 comprises 14 residues, both ends counted. The CDR3 loop is CASIVSPRNTEAVY.

The table lists this clone with many counts. The chain combines TRBV5-5 with TRBJ1-1; 7 bases agree with TRBD1. Germline loops: CDR1 SGHKS, CDR2 YYEKEE (reference sequence). V lost 3 bases to trimming and J lost 4 bases; unmatched junction nucleotides: 6. The CDR3 has 14 amino acids. This CDR3 reads CASSYGTVGTEAFF. CDR3 bases: TGTGCCAGCAGCTATGGGACAGTCGGCACTGAAGCTTTCTTT.

The table lists this clone with many counts. The gene calls are TRBV28 and TRBJ2-7; 11 bases align to TRBD2. The CDR3 has 15 residues. Germline trimming cut 6 bases from V and 6 bases from J; bases unmatched to any gene: 10. Germline assignment: CDR1 MDHEN and CDR2 SYDVKM. DNA of the CDR3: TGTGCCAGCAGCCACATAGCGGGAGGGTTAGTCGAGCAGTACTTC. Protein product: CASSHIAGGLVEQYF.

This clone was counted ten times or more. The chain couples TRBV11-3 to TRBJ2-1, with 7 bases fitting TRBD2. With 5 bases clipped from V and 5 bases from J, the junction kept 6 bases outside the gene matches. The V gene's germline CDR1 is SGHNT and CDR2 YENEEA. This CDR3 has 14 residues. Here the CDR3 reads CASSPSAGNNEQFF. CDR3 coding DNA: TGTGCCAGCAGCCCGTCAGCGGGAAACAATGAGCAGTTCTTC.

This clone was picked up many times. The V gene is TRBV5-4, the J gene TRBJ1-1; a weak D match, TRBD1 (6 bases). The germline CDR1 and CDR2 sequences are SGHNT and YYREEE (reference sequence). The length of the CDR3 is 15 residues. The V gene lost 4 bases and the J gene lost 4 bases, with 17 bases spanning the gap. The CDR3 region has the DNA TGTGCCAGCAGCCCTCGGGAAAAAGGGGGCACTGAAGCTTTCTTT. Translation: CASSPREKGGTEAFF.

This clone was recorded at least ten times. The V gene is TRBV7-9, the J gene TRBJ2-3, with D unclear. Germline V gene sequence: CDR1 SEHNR, CDR2 FQNEAQ (reference sequence). Trimming cost V 1 base and J 1 base, with 6 bases left between them. There are 14 residues in the CDR3. CDR3 amino acids: CASSLEFGTDTQYF. Written as DNA, the CDR3 is TGTGCCAGCAGCTTAGAATTTGGCACAGATACGCAGTATTTT.

The sample holds many counts of this clone. This chain uses TRBV11-3 with TRBJ2-5, with TRBD2 matching over 7 bases. V shed 5 bases, J shed 4 bases, and the junction held 19 bases outside the gene matches. CDR3 length equals 18 residues. Germline V gives CDR1 SGHNT, CDR2 YENEEA. CDR3: CASSPRGGWGGSPETQYF. DNA for the CDR3: TGTGCCAGCAGCCCCCGCGGAGGTTGGGGCGGGAGCCCAGAGACCCAGTACTTC. Drawing the rest from reference TRBV11-3 and TRBJ2-5, the complete variable domain is EAGVVQSPRYKIIEKKQPVAFWCNPISGHNTLYWYLQNLGQGPELLIRYENEEAVDDSQLPKDRFSAERLKGVDSTLKIQPAELGDSAVYLCASSPRGGWGGSPETQYFGPGTRLLVL.

This clone has a handful of counts. An end of the junction differs from the germline gene, which may be a read error. The chain has TRBV4-1 and TRBJ2-7, with D tentatively TRBD1 (6 bases). Germline CDR1 reads MGHRA; CDR2 reads YSYEKL. The CDR3 consists of 17 residues. CDR3 coding DNA: TGCGCCAGCAACCAAGGTGGGGTTTCAGGGGCGAATCACGATCAGTACTTC. Its translation: CASNQGGVSGANHDQYF.

This clone was observed at least ten times. The chain carries TRBV12-3 or TRBV12-4 and TRBJ2-5; D ambiguous. Trimming stripped 7 bases from V and 3 bases from J, with 15 bases between. CDR3 length: 14 residues. CDR3 sequence: CASTDLEGEETQYF. For the CDR3, the DNA is TGTGCCAGCACTGATCTAGAAGGAGAAGAGACCCAGTACTTC.

This clone showed up many times. CDR3 DNA sequence: TGTGCCAGCAGTTCGACAGAGAACACTGAAGCTTTCTTT. Translated, it gives CASSSTENTEAFF. The chain couples TRBV6-1 to TRBJ1-1; tentatively, D is TRBD1 (5 bases). Germline assignment: CDR1 MNHNS and CDR2 SASEGT. CDR3 length: 13 amino acids. V lost 5 bases to trimming and J lost 1 base, with 8 bases between them.

This clone was seen at least ten times. J is TRBJ1-5 and V is TRBV12-5; 9 positions agree with TRBD1. This CDR3 region has 16 residues. With 6 bases clipped from V and 3 bases from J, the junction kept 9 bases outside the gene matches. Looked up from germline, CDR1 is LGHNT and CDR2 is FRNRAP. Here the CDR3 DNA reads TGTGCTAGTGGCCTCGGACAGGGGAGAAACAATCAGCCCCAGCATTTT. The encoded protein is CASGLGQGRNNQPQHF.

This clone was counted at least ten times. This chain joins TRBV18 and TRBJ1-3, with a possible D match to TRBD1 (6 bases). The CDR3 sequence is 16 residues long. CDR1 is KGHSH, CDR2 LQKENI, per germline. The germline V and J ends were trimmed by 0 bases and 4 bases, with 13 bases remaining between them. The CDR3 DNA is TGTGCCAGCTCACCACCGTCAGGGGACTCGGGAAACACCATATATTTT. It yields the protein CASSPPSGDSGNTIYF.

Of note for this clone: Given the absence of the conserved phenylalanine or tryptophan at the CDR3 end, a read error is likely. The rearrangement links TRBV10-3 to TRBJ2-5; no firm D call. Per germline, CDR1 ENHRY and CDR2 SYGVKD. CDR3 size: 11 residues. CDR3 loop: CAISDPENQYL. As DNA, the CDR3 is TGTGCCATCAGTGACCCGGAGAACCAGTACTTG.

This clone came up many times. V is TRBV3-1 and J is TRBJ2-2; weak D call: TRBD1 (7 bases). The CDR3 covers 18 residues. V was pared by 0 bases and J by 5 bases, with 19 bases between. Germline V gene sequence: CDR1 LGHDT, CDR2 YNNKEL (reference sequence). The CDR3 DNA is TGTGCCAGCAGCCAAGAATCCTGGCGGGACAGTTGGACCGGGGAGCTGTTTTTT. This gives the protein CASSQESWRDSWTGELFF.

Of note for this clone: A much larger clone differs by one base, so this may be a read error. J is TRBJ2-1 and V is TRBV7-9; a possible D gene is TRBD2 (5 bases). There are 11 residues in the CDR3. Trimming took off 11 bases at V and 4 bases at J, with 9 bases between the two ends. CDR1 is SEHNR, CDR2 FQNEAQ, per germline (reference sequence). The DNA of the CDR3 is TGTGCCGCGACTAATTACAATGAGCAGTTCTTC. It is translated as CAATNYNEQFF. The variable domain in full, completed from reference TRBV7-9 and TRBJ2-1, reads DTGVSQNPRHKITKRGQNVTFRCDPISEHNRLYWYRQTLGQGPEFLTYFQNEAQLEKSRLLSDRFSAERPKGSFSTLEIQRTEQGDSAMYLCAATNYNEQFFGPGTRLTVL.

This clone was observed many times. This rearrangement joins TRBV11-3 to TRBJ1-1; 10 bases line up with TRBD1. The CDR3 is 16 amino acids. The germline V gene encodes CDR1 SGHNT and CDR2 YENEEA. J lost 2 bases, V lost 5 bases, and 8 bases had no gene match. CDR3 sequence: CASSLQATGGNTEAFF. In DNA form, the CDR3 reads TGTGCCAGCAGCCTACAGGCGACAGGGGGCAACACTGAAGCTTTCTTT.

This clone was seen many times. V usage is TRBV20-1 and J usage is TRBJ1-5; TRBD1 agrees at 7 bases. V lost 5 bases, J lost 4 bases, and 11 bases stayed unmatched. This CDR3 region has 15 residues. Germline CDR1 is DFQATT and CDR2 is SNEGSKA (reference sequence). CDR3 region: CSAQKPGQMNQPQHF. DNA of the CDR3: TGCAGTGCTCAGAAACCGGGACAGATGAATCAGCCCCAGCATTTT.

This clone was seen many times. The chain joins TRBV6-2 or TRBV6-3 to TRBJ1-1; D gene unclear. With 7 bases removed from V and 0 bases from J, the gap between germline ends came to 12 bases. Germline V gene data show CDR1 as MNHEY and CDR2 as SVGEGT. The CDR3 runs to 14 residues. The CDR3 reads CASTPDWMNTEAFF. The DNA for the CDR3 is TGTGCCAGCACCCCCGACTGGATGAACACTGAAGCTTTCTTT.

At least ten counts were recorded for this clone. CDR3: CASSLDWKGTGELFF. The CDR3 nucleotides are TGTGCCAGCAGCTTAGACTGGAAAGGTACCGGGGAGCTGTTTTTT. V and J are TRBV7-9 and TRBJ2-2, with unresolved D. The CDR3 spans 15 residues. The V end lost 1 base, the J end lost 5 bases, and 11 bases lay between the germline ends. Germline CDR1 SEHNR, CDR2 FQNEAQ (reference sequence).

This clone was observed a handful of times. The rearrangement links TRBV12-3 or TRBV12-4 to TRBJ2-3; TRBD2 matches 14 bases. CDR3 length equals 16 residues. With 10 bases clipped from V and 4 bases from J, the junction kept 10 bases outside the gene matches. CDR3 in amino acids: CAIRWTSGRHADTQYF. The CDR3 bases are TGTGCCATCAGGTGGACTAGCGGGAGGCACGCAGATACGCAGTATTTT.

This clone was counted only a few times. A read error may explain this, as a much larger clone is one base away. The rearrangement uses TRBV18 and TRBJ2-2, with 9 bases that match TRBD1. The CDR3 totals 15 residues. V was clipped by 7 bases and J by 0 bases; unmatched bases: 3. CDR1 is KGHSH, CDR2 LQKENI, per germline. The chain's CDR3 is CASWRQGANTGELFF. CDR3 nucleotides: TGTGCCAGCTGGAGACAGGGGGCGAACACCGGGGAGCTGTTTTTT.

A remark on this clone: Germline and junction disagree at one end, which may indicate a read error. The same CDR3 arises from other DNA sequences in this sample as well. The genes are TRBV20-1 and TRBJ2-3; 9 nucleotides match TRBD2. Germline V gene lookup returns CDR1 DFQATT and CDR2 SNEGSKA (reference sequence). The CDR3 is made up of 15 amino acids. This CDR3 reads CSAYSGSPSTDTQYF. As DNA, the CDR3 is TGCAGTGCTTATAGCGGGAGCCCCAGCACAGATACTCAGTATTTT.

This clone was observed many times. The chain uses TRBV20-1 and TRBJ1-1; 8 nucleotides align to TRBD1. The V gene end was trimmed by 5 bases and the J gene end by 1 base; junction bases not matched to a gene: 3. CDR1 is DFQATT, CDR2 SNEGSKA, per germline (reference sequence). The CDR3 length is 13 residues. The CDR3 bases are TGCAGTGCTCCCGGACAGGGGAACACTGAAGCTTTCTTT. Translating it yields CSAPGQGNTEAFF.

At least ten counts were recorded for this clone. The chain recombines TRBV20-1 with TRBJ2-5; 7 bases match TRBD2. Germline lookup yields CDR1 DFQATT and CDR2 SNEGSKA (reference sequence). CDR3 size: 14 residues. The V segment lost 0 bases and the J segment 2 bases; nucleotides outside the gene matches: 3. This chain's CDR3 is CSARDGGGQETQYF. The CDR3 DNA sequence: TGCAGTGCTAGAGATGGGGGGGGTCAAGAGACCCAGTACTTC.

This clone occurred many times. The chain has TRBV7-3 and TRBJ1-3; 8 nucleotides align to TRBD1. Germline values: CDR1 SGHTA, CDR2 FQGTGA. V shed 1 base, J shed 7 bases, and the junction held 0 bases outside the gene matches. CDR3 length equals 13 residues. The CDR3 sequence is CASSLRQGNTIYF. The DNA for the CDR3 is TGTGCCAGCAGCTTAAGACAGGGGAACACCATATATTTT.

V and J are TRBV7-3 and TRBJ2-1, with a tentative D call TRBD1 (6 bases). Trimming left V 5 bases short and J 8 bases short, with 16 bases between. Looked up from germline, CDR1 is SGHTA and CDR2 is FQGTGA. The CDR3 extends over 14 amino acids. The CDR3 DNA is TGTGCCAGCAGCCTCGTTGGGGGCGGTGATGAGCAGTTCTTC. Translated, it gives CASSLVGGGDEQFF.

As regards this clone: Lacking the conserved final phenylalanine or tryptophan, this CDR3 likely reflects a read error. The chain combines TRBV25-1 with TRBJ2-5, with 7 bases fitting TRBD1. The V gene end was trimmed by 3 bases and the J gene end by 2 bases; junction bases not matched to a gene: 9. Germline CDR1 MGHDK, CDR2 SYGVNS. CDR3 length equals 16 residues. The CDR3 sequence: CASSDGTVKSQETQYC. CDR3 in DNA: TGTGCCAGCAGTGACGGGACAGTAAAAAGTCAAGAGACCCAGTACTGC.

This clone was found many times. The J gene is TRBJ2-5, the V gene TRBV6-5; D might be TRBD1 (6 bases). The CDR3 runs to 15 residues. The V end was cut by 2 bases, the J end by 5 bases, with 15 bases between. CDR1 is MNHEY, CDR2 SVGAGI, per germline. The CDR3 nucleotides are TGTGCCAGCAGTTACGCAGGGGATATTCGGGAGACCCAGTACTTC. Its translation is CASSYAGDIRETQYF.

This clone was counted at least ten times. This rearrangement joins TRBV6-6 to TRBJ2-1; 10 nucleotides line up with TRBD2. CDR1 and CDR2 from the germline V gene are MNHNY and SVGAGI (reference sequence). The CDR3 has 18 residues. Germline trimming cut 10 bases from V and 0 bases from J; bases unmatched to any gene: 15. In nucleotides, the CDR3 is TGTGCCACCCAATCGTTAGCGGGGGGCCAGAGCTCCTACAATGAGCAGTTCTTC. This codes for CATQSLAGGQSSYNEQFF.